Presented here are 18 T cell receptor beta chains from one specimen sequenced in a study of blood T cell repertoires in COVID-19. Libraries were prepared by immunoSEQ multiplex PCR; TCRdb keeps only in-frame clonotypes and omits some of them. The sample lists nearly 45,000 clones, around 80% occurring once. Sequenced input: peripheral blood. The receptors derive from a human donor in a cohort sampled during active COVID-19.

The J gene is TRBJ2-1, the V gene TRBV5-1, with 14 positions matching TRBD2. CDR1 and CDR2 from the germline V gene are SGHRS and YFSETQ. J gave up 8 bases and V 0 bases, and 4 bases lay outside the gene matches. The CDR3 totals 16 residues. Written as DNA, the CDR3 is TGCGCCAGCAGCTTGGAGGGACTAGCGGGAGTGGATGAGCAGTTCTTC. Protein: CASSLEGLAGVDEQFF.

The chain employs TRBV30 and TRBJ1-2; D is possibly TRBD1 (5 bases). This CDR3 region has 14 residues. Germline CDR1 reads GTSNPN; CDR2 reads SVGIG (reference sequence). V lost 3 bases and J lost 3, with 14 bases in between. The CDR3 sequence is CAWSLSDRYYGYTF. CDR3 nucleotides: TGTGCCTGGAGCCTTTCCGACAGATACTATGGCTACACCTTC.

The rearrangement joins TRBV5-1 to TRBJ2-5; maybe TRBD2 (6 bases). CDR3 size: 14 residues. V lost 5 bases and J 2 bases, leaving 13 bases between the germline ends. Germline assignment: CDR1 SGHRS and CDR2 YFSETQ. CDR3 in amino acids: CASRGGAEQETQYF. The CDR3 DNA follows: TGCGCCAGCAGGGGGGGAGCAGAACAAGAGACCCAGTACTTC.

The CDR3 DNA reads TGCAGCGTTGAAGTCCGATTGGGACAGGGGTGGGGGGAGACCCAGTACTTC. This gives the protein CSVEVRLGQGWGETQYF. The chain couples TRBV29-1 to TRBJ2-5; TRBD1 matches 10 bases. This CDR3 is 17 amino acids long. The ends lost 1 base at V and 5 bases at J; junction bases unmatched: 13. Germline V CDR1 and CDR2: SQVTM, ANQGSEA.

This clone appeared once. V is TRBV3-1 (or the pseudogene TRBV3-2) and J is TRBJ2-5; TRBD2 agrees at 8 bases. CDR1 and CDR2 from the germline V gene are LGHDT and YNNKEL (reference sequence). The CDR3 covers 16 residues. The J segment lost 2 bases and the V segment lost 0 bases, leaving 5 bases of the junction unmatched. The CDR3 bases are TGTGCCAGCAGCCAAGATCTCCGGGAGGGTCAAGAGACCCAGTACTTC. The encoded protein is CASSQDLREGQETQYF.

CDR3 protein: CAWNSGRAHTQYF. CDR3 coding DNA: TGTGCCTGGAACAGCGGGAGGGCCCATACGCAGTATTTT. This chain links TRBV30 with TRBJ2-3; 10 bases are a match to TRBD2. Germline V gives CDR1 GTSNPN, CDR2 SVGIG (reference sequence). With 4 bases clipped from V and 7 bases from J, the junction kept 5 bases outside the gene matches. CDR3 size: 13 residues. Complete variable domain (other parts from reference TRBV30 and TRBJ2-3): SQTIHQWPATLVQPVGSPLSLECTVEGTSNPNLYWYRQAAGRGLQLLFYSVGIGQISSEVPQNLSASRPQDRQFILSSKKLLLSDSGFYLCAWNSGRAHTQYFGPGTRLTVL.

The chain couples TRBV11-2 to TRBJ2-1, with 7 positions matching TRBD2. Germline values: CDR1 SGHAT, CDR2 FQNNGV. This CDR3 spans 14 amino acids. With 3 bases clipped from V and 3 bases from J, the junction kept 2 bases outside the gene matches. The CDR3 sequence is CASSFGLVYNEQFF. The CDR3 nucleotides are TGTGCCAGCAGCTTTGGACTAGTCTACAATGAGCAGTTCTTC.

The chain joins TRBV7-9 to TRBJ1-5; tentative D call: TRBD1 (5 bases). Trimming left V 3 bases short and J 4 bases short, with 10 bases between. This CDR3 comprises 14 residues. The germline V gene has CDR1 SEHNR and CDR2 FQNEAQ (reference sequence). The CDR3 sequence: CASSLGQGNQPQHF. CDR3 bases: TGTGCCAGCAGCTTGGGGCAGGGTAATCAGCCCCAGCATTTT.

The CDR3 here is CASSTTTAIGYTF. The DNA for the CDR3 is TGTGCCAGCAGCACAACCACAGCCATCGGCTACACCTTC. The chain carries TRBV9 and TRBJ1-2; D is uncertain. V lost 4 bases, J lost 8 bases, and 15 bases lay in between. Germline V gives CDR1 SGDLS, CDR2 YYNGEE. This CDR3 comprises 13 residues.

The CDR3 spells CAWSVLSRVGYTF. DNA for the CDR3: TGTGCCTGGAGTGTACTTAGTCGGGTGGGCTACACCTTC. J is TRBJ1-2 and V is TRBV30; D is unclear. The germline V and J ends were trimmed by 0 bases and 8 bases, with 13 bases remaining between them. Germline lookup yields CDR1 GTSNPN and CDR2 SVGIG (reference sequence). This CDR3 is built from 13 residues.

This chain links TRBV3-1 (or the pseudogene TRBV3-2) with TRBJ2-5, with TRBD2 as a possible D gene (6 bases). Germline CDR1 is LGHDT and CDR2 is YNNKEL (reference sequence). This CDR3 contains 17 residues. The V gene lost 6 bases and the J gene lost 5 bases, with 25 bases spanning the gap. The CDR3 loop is CASSPAASWRVGETQYF. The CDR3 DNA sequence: TGTGCCAGCAGTCCCGCGGCCAGCTGGAGGGTCGGTGAGACCCAGTACTTC.

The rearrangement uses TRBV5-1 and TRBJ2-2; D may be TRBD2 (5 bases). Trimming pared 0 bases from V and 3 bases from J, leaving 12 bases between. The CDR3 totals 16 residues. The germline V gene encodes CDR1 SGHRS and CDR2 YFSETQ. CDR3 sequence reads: CASSLDRIGDTGELFF. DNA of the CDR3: TGCGCCAGCAGCTTGGATCGTATCGGGGACACCGGGGAGCTGTTTTTT.

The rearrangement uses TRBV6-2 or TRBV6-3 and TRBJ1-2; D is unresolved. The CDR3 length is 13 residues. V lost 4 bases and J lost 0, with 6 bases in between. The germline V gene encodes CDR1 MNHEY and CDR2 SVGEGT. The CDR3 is CASSFFPNYGYTF. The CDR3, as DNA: TGTGCCAGCAGTTTCTTCCCTAACTATGGCTACACCTTC.

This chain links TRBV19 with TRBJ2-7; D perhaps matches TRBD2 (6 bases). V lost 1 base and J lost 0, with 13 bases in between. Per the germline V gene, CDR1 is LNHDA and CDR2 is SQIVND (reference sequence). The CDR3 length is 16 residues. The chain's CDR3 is CASSIVAGFLSYEQYF. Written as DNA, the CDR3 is TGTGCCAGTAGTATAGTGGCGGGGTTCCTCTCCTACGAGCAGTACTTC. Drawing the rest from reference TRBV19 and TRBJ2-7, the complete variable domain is DGGITQSPKYLFRKEGQNVTLSCEQNLNHDAMYWYRQDPGQGLRLIYYSQIVNDFQKGDIAEGYSVSREKKESFPLTVTSAQKNPTAFYLCASSIVAGFLSYEQYFGPGTRLTVT.

The CDR3 is CASSLDRDTEAFF. Written as DNA, the CDR3 is TGTGCCAGCAGCCTGGACAGGGACACTGAAGCTTTCTTT. This chain joins TRBV7-8 and TRBJ1-1, with 8 bases matching TRBD1. CDR3 length: 13 residues. Germline assignment: CDR1 SGHVS and CDR2 FQNEAQ. V was pared by 5 bases and J by 3 bases, with 2 bases of the junction left unmatched.

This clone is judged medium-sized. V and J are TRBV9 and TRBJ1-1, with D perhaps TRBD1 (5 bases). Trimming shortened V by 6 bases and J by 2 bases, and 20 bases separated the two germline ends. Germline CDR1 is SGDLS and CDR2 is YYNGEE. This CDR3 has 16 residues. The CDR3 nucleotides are TGTGCCAGCAACCCGGTCGGGAGGGGTGTAAACACTGAAGCTTTCTTT. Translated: CASNPVGRGVNTEAFF.

CDR3 residues: CASSPRAGGSYEQYF. The CDR3 coding sequence is TGCGCCAGCAGCCCACGAGCGGGAGGCTCCTACGAGCAGTACTTC. V and J are TRBV5-1 and TRBJ2-7; 9 positions agree with TRBD2. Germline-derived CDR1 and CDR2 are SGHRS and YFSETQ. CDR3 length equals 15 residues. V was pared by 4 bases and J by 0 bases, with 5 bases of the junction left unmatched.

The CDR3, as DNA: TGTGCCAGCAGCCAAGGCACAGGGGTTAGTCAGCCCCAGCATTTT. Translation: CASSQGTGVSQPQHF. This rearrangement joins TRBV3-1 (or the pseudogene TRBV3-2) to TRBJ1-5, with TRBD1 identical over 7 bases. The CDR3 totals 15 residues. Germline V CDR1 and CDR2: LGHDT, YNNKEL (reference sequence). Trimming cost V 1 base and J 6 bases; bases outside gene matches: 6.